This T cell receptor (beta chain) was sequenced in a study of CD8 T cells in ankylosing spondylitis. The V end lost 3 bases, the J end lost 5 bases, and 11 bases lay between the germline ends. There are 13 residues in the CDR3. Germline V gives CDR1 GTSNPN, CDR2 SVGIG (reference sequence). There are a few counts of this clonotype. As the method for making TCR beta libraries, quantitative 5'-RACE with molecular barcodes was used. TCRdb fed the 5' RACE reads into MiXCR, producing one record per CDR3 protein. The table records fewer than 250,000 distinct CDR3 sequences, roughly 32% of them present only once.

The source is a male donor with ankylosing spondylitis or in good health (not recorded which). The J gene is TRBJ1-5, the V gene TRBV30; D remains ambiguous. Specimen: blood, either unsorted or a sorted T cell fraction (not recorded which). The DNA for the CDR3 is TGTGCCTGGAGCGAGGACGGAGATCAGCCCCAGCATTTT. Translating gives CAWSEDGDQPQHF. The full variable domain, its missing parts supplied by reference TRBV30 and TRBJ1-5, is SQTIHQWPATLVQPVGSPLSLECTVEGTSNPNLYWYRQAAGRGLQLLFYSVGIGQISSEVPQNLSASRPQDRQFILSSKKLLLSDSGFYLCAWSEDGDQPQHFGDGTRLSIL.